The 12 T cell receptor beta chains listed next were all sequenced from one sample in a study of beta chain features in type 1 diabetes. Findings and caveats of the study: A moderate, significant TCRB CDR3 shortening appeared in type 1 diabetes across four CD4+ subsets.

Their cognate antigens are unknown. What was sequenced were expressed TCRB transcripts, since all of the isolated RNA had been reverse transcribed. Sequencing was performed with immunoSEQ multiplex PCR; in TCRdb, only in-frame clones are kept and a portion is missing. The sample shows 140,000 to 150,000 clones, 10% to 15% of them seen only once. The sequenced material came from central memory CD4+ T cells from blood. The receptors derive from a man younger than 30 with type 1 diabetes.

The chain uses TRBV28 and TRBJ1-1, with TRBD1 identical over 8 bases. Germline lookup yields CDR1 MDHEN and CDR2 SYDVKM. This CDR3 comprises 11 residues. In nucleotides, the CDR3 is TGTGCGGACAGGGCGAACACTGAAGCTTTCTTT. Its translation is CADRANTEAFF.

The chain has TRBV13 and TRBJ1-2; D unresolved. The CDR3 consists of 13 residues. Trimming removed 7 bases from V and 6 bases from J, with 15 bases in between. Germline V gene data show CDR1 as PRHDT and CDR2 as FYEKMQ (reference sequence). The CDR3 loop is CASTALAGHGYTF. The DNA for the CDR3 is TGTGCCAGCACTGCCCTGGCCGGCCATGGCTACACCTTC.

This clone came up a few times. This sequence joins TRBV29-1 and TRBJ2-7; D may be TRBD2 (6 bases). CDR1 and CDR2 from the germline V gene are SQVTM and ANQGSEA. Trimming pared 0 bases from V and 6 bases from J, leaving 12 bases between. CDR3 size: 13 residues. The CDR3: CSVEDRGGGEQYF. The CDR3 nucleotides read TGCAGCGTTGAAGATCGGGGAGGAGGCGAGCAGTACTTC.

This clone showed up just a few times. This chain joins TRBV19 and TRBJ1-6; D may be TRBD1 (6 bases). The V and J ends lost 5 bases and 6 bases respectively, with 14 bases between them. This CDR3 has 15 residues. CDR1 and CDR2 from the germline V gene are LNHDA and SQIVND (reference sequence). The DNA of the CDR3 is TGTGCCAGTAGTGAAGGGGGACGGATTAATTCACCCCTCCACTTT. Protein sequence: CASSEGGRINSPLHF. The whole variable domain, filled in from reference TRBV19 and TRBJ1-6, reads DGGITQSPKYLFRKEGQNVTLSCEQNLNHDAMYWYRQDPGQGLRLIYYSQIVNDFQKGDIAEGYSVSREKKESFPLTVTSAQKNPTAFYLCASSEGGRINSPLHFGNGTRLTVT.

This clone was found a few times. The chain couples TRBV29-1 to TRBJ1-1; a possible D gene is TRBD1 (5 bases). V was clipped by 4 bases and J by 4 bases, with 13 bases between them. The V gene's germline CDR1 is SQVTM and CDR2 ANQGSEA. The CDR3 extends over 13 amino acids. The CDR3 bases are TGCAGCGTTGTAGGGGCCGGGGGCACTGAAGCTTTCTTT. This encodes CSVVGAGGTEAFF.

This clone appeared a few times. The rearrangement uses TRBV11-2 and TRBJ2-7; D possibly matches TRBD1 or TRBD2 (5 bases each). The germline V and J ends were trimmed by 5 bases and 4 bases, with 9 bases remaining between them. From germline, CDR1 is SGHAT and CDR2 FQNNGV. CDR3 size: 12 residues. CDR3 in amino acids: CASSHEGYEQYF. The DNA of the CDR3 is TGTGCCAGCAGCCATGAGGGGTACGAGCAGTACTTC. The entire variable domain, with the rest obtained from reference TRBV11-2 and TRBJ2-7, is as follows: EAGVAQSPRYKIIEKRQSVAFWCNPISGHATLYWYQQILGQGPKLLIQFQNNGVVDDSQLPKDRFSAERLKGVDSTLKIQPAKLEDSAVYLCASSHEGYEQYFGPGTRLTVT.

There are a few counts of this clone. The conserved phenylalanine or tryptophan is not found at the CDR3 terminus, so this likely reflects a read error. As DNA, the CDR3 is TGTGCCAGCTCACCAGAAGGTAGGAACGGCATTCAGTACTCC. Amino acids: CASSPEGRNGIQYS. V usage is TRBV18 and J usage is TRBJ2-4; D is ambiguous. Between the trimmed V and J ends, which lost 2 bases and 9 bases, there was a span of 14 bases. The CDR3 loop spans 14 amino acids. Germline V CDR1 and CDR2: KGHSH, LQKENI.

This clone was detected only a few times. The rearrangement links TRBV5-1 to TRBJ2-1; possibly TRBD2 for D (7 bases). Germline lookup yields CDR1 SGHRS and CDR2 YFSETQ. This CDR3 is built from 15 residues. Trimming took off 0 bases at V and 4 bases at J, with 11 bases between the two ends. The CDR3 loop is CASSLVGGQYNEQFF. As DNA, the CDR3 is TGCGCCAGCAGCTTGGTGGGGGGGCAGTACAATGAGCAGTTCTTC. Complete variable domain (other parts from reference TRBV5-1 and TRBJ2-1): KAGVTQTPRYLIKTRGQQVTLSCSPISGHRSVSWYQQTPGQGLQFLFEYFSETQRNKGNFPGRFSGRQFSNSRSEMNVSTLELGDSALYLCASSLVGGQYNEQFFGPGTRLTVL.

The chain is built from TRBV30 and TRBJ1-3; the D gene is possibly TRBD1 (6 bases). The CDR3 runs to 13 residues. CDR1 GTSNPN and CDR2 SVGIG come from the germline V gene (reference sequence). V lost 0 bases, J lost 3 bases, and 6 bases lay in between. The CDR3 DNA is TGTGCCTGGAGTGTACAGGGTGGAAACACCATATATTTT. It encodes CAWSVQGGNTIYF.

The rearrangement links TRBV2 to TRBJ2-3; D is undetermined. Germline lookup yields CDR1 SNHLY and CDR2 FYNNEI. The CDR3 sequence is 14 residues long. V shed 8 bases and J shed 4 bases, with 16 bases lying between them. The CDR3 sequence is CASGTYTGADTQYF. In DNA form, the CDR3 reads TGTGCCAGCGGAACCTACACGGGCGCAGATACGCAGTATTTT.

V gene TRBV7-2 combines with J gene TRBJ2-7; possibly TRBD1 or TRBD2 for D (6 bases each). This CDR3 is 15 amino acids long. With 4 bases removed from V and 2 bases from J, the gap between germline ends came to 15 bases. Germline V gene data show CDR1 as SGHTA and CDR2 as FQGNSA. In DNA, the CDR3 is TGTGCCAGCAGCTACAGCGGGCAGGGGCCCTACGAGCAGTACTTC. It yields the protein CASSYSGQGPYEQYF. The entire variable domain, with the rest obtained from reference TRBV7-2 and TRBJ2-7, is as follows: GAGVSQSPSNKVTEKGKDVELRCDPISGHTALYWYRQSLGQGLEFLIYFQGNSAPDKSGLPSDRFSAERTGGSVSTLTIQRTQQEDSAVYLCASSYSGQGPYEQYFGPGTRLTVT.

This clone was counted only a few times. The rearrangement links TRBV7-2 to TRBJ2-3; D is tentatively TRBD1 or TRBD2 (6 bases each). The CDR3 is made up of 18 amino acids. The V end was cut by 5 bases, the J end by 2 bases, with 23 bases between. Germline V CDR1 and CDR2: SGHTA, FQGNSA. The CDR3 region has the DNA TGTGCCAGCAGCCCTTGGTGGGGGGCGGATCCACTCACAGATACGCAGTATTTT. Translated: CASSPWWGADPLTDTQYF.